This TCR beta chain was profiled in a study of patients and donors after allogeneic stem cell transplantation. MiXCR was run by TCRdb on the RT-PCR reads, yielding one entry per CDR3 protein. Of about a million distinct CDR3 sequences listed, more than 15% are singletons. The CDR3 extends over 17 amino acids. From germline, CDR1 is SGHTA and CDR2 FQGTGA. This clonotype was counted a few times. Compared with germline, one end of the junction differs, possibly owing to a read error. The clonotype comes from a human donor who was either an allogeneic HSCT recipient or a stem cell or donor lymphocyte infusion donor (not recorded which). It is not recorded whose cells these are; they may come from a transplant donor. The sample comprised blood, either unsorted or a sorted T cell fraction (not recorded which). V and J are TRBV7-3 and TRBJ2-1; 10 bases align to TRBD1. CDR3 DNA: TGTGCCAGCAGCCTAACTCCCGGGACAGGGGCCTACAATGAGCAGTTCTTC. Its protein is CASSLTPGTGAYNEQFF.